This T cell receptor beta chain was profiled in a study of blood T cell repertoires in COVID-19. Study in general: T cells, B-cell-depleted T cells, or PBMCs supplied cDNA or gDNA.

This clone was detected once. Clones were read by immunoSEQ multiplex PCR, and TCRdb kept only the in-frame ones, dropping some. The sample yields some 120,000 clones, roughly 80% seen once. The V segment lost 3 bases and the J segment 4 bases; nucleotides outside the gene matches: 8. The germline V gene encodes CDR1 ENHRY and CDR2 SYGVKD. The length of the CDR3 is 16 residues. V is TRBV10-3 and J is TRBJ2-1; TRBD2 matches at 8 bases. Sequenced sample: peripheral blood. This TCR derives from a man aged 25 to 40 with acute or convalescent COVID-19. The CDR3 nucleotides are TGTGCCATCAGTGAATCTGACCGGGGGGGATACAATGAGCAGTTCTTC. Its translation is CAISESDRGGYNEQFF.